This is a list of T cell receptor beta chains from one sample in a study of blood T cells in healthy people across ages. TCRdb re-called the 5' RACE reads through MiXCR, storing one row per CDR3 protein. This sample yields hundreds of thousands of distinct CDR3 sequences, of which 35% to 50% are seen a single time; about 32% belongs to the top ten. Input material: blood. Receptor source: a man of 80 years or more in good health. CDR3s include the opening cysteine and the closing phenylalanine or tryptophan. A D gene is named only where the DNA matches it firmly. Where a row states a size, it is once, few, many or the class of an expanded clone; other rows omit it.

v_call	clone_size	d_call	j_call	cdr3_aa	cdr3_nt
TRBV9	NA	TRBD1	TRBJ2-5	CASSPTPTGLGETQYF	TGTGCCAGCAGCCCGACCCCGACAGGGCTTGGAGAGACCCAGTACTTC
TRBV6-2/TRBV6-3	many	NA	TRBJ2-7	CASSYQGSVPYEQYF	TGTGCCAGCAGTTATCAGGGGTCAGTCCCCTACGAGCAGTACTTC
TRBV21-1	NA	NA	TRBJ2-7	CASEGPNYEQYF	TGTGCCAGTGAGGGACCGAACTACGAGCAGTACTTC
TRBV20-1	NA	NA	TRBJ2-7	CSGLEGGSYEQYF	TGCAGTGGATTAGAGGGGGGCTCCTACGAGCAGTACTTC
TRBV2	NA	TRBD1	TRBJ2-5	CASSFLRQGAPKETQYF	TGTGCCAGCAGTTTCCTCAGACAGGGGGCGCCTAAAGAGACCCAGTACTTC
TRBV20-1	many	NA	TRBJ1-1	CSASRQTLEAFF	TGCAGTGCTAGTCGACAGACCCTTGAAGCTTTCTTT
TRBV7-9	NA	NA	TRBJ2-1	CASSLATGLNEQFF	TGTGCCAGCAGCTTAGCGACAGGACTCAATGAGCAGTTCTTC
TRBV4-3	NA	NA	TRBJ1-1	CASSDTGRQNTEAFF	TGCGCCAGCAGCGATACGGGACGGCAGAACACTGAAGCTTTCTTT
TRBV4-1	NA	NA	TRBJ2-2	CASRFGGLSTGELFF	TGCGCCAGCCGATTTGGGGGGCTAAGCACCGGGGAGCTGTTTTTT
TRBV20-1	few	NA	TRBJ2-5	CSAREPSGQYF	TGCAGTGCTAGAGAACCTAGTGGTCAGTACTTC
TRBV9	once	TRBD1	TRBJ2-3	CASSVGDRYTDTQYF	TGTGCCAGCAGCGTAGGGGACAGATACACAGATACGCAGTATTTT
TRBV5-5	NA	NA	TRBJ1-1	CASSQTRASNTEAFF	TGTGCCAGCAGCCAAACAAGGGCATCGAACACTGAAGCTTTCTTT
TRBV6-5	few	TRBD1	TRBJ2-7	CASSYSGQGHEQYF	TGTGCCAGCAGTTACTCCGGACAGGGCCACGAGCAGTACTTC
TRBV24-1	NA	TRBD1	TRBJ1-1	CATSDDGQAEAFF	TGTGCCACCAGTGATGACGGACAGGCTGAAGCTTTCTTT
TRBV20-1	NA	NA	TRBJ2-1	CSAREPGTRSNEQFF	TGCAGTGCTAGAGAGCCCGGGACCCGGAGCAATGAGCAGTTCTTC
TRBV28	NA	TRBD2	TRBJ2-7	CAISGRAPYEQYF	TGTGCCATTAGCGGGAGGGCGCCGTACGAGCAGTACTTC
TRBV4-1	few	TRBD1	TRBJ2-5	CASSRTGGSSGPQETQYF	TGCGCCAGCAGCAGGACAGGGGGTAGTAGCGGGCCCCAAGAGACCCAGTACTTC
TRBV7-2	NA	TRBD2	TRBJ2-3	CASSSTGTSGSTDTQYF	TGTGCCAGCAGCTCCACCGGGACTAGCGGTAGCACAGATACGCAGTATTTT
TRBV20-1	NA	TRBD2	TRBJ2-3	CSASRAISGFTDTQYF	TGCAGTGCTAGTAGGGCTATTAGCGGGTTCACAGATACGCAGTATTTT
TRBV10-1	NA	NA	TRBJ2-1	CASSVRLGEYNEQFF	TGCGCCAGCAGTGTAAGACTAGGAGAGTACAATGAGCAGTTCTTC
TRBV25-1	many	NA	TRBJ1-6	CASSDSSSYNSPLHF	TGTGCCAGCAGTGACAGTAGCTCCTATAATTCACCCCTCCACTTT
TRBV11-2	once	TRBD2	TRBJ2-3	CASSLTGGIQITDTQYF	TGTGCCAGCAGCCTCACGGGAGGGATCCAGATCACAGATACGCAGTATTTT
TRBV7-6	NA	TRBD2	TRBJ2-1	CASSLGRQRGSYNEQFF	TGTGCCAGCAGCTTAGGTAGGCAGCGGGGATCCTACAATGAGCAGTTCTTC
TRBV7-2	NA	TRBD1	TRBJ2-1	CASSLVGQGWNNEQFF	TGTGCCAGCAGCTTAGTAGGACAGGGATGGAACAATGAGCAGTTCTTC
TRBV20-1	few	NA	TRBJ2-2	CSALQTNTGELFF	TGCAGTGCTCTCCAGACGAACACCGGGGAGCTGTTTTTT
TRBV25-1	NA	NA	TRBJ1-1	CASSGPGGKTEAFF	TGTGCCAGCAGTGGTCCGGGGGGTAAGACTGAAGCTTTCTTT
TRBV7-2	NA	TRBD1	TRBJ1-1	CASSPRGYRGGKNTEAFF	TGTGCCAGCAGCCCCCGCGGTTACAGAGGGGGCAAGAACACTGAAGCTTTCTTT
TRBV6-2/TRBV6-3	NA	NA	TRBJ1-1	CASNPTVNTEAFF	TGTGCCAGCAACCCCACCGTGAACACTGAAGCTTTCTTT
TRBV10-1	NA	TRBD1	TRBJ2-7	CASSGSGTAAYEQYF	TGCGCCAGCAGTGGTTCGGGGACAGCGGCCTACGAGCAGTACTTC
TRBV29-1	NA	TRBD1	TRBJ1-1	CSVEGDRGRLTEAFF	TGCAGCGTTGAAGGAGACAGGGGGCGCTTAACTGAAGCTTTCTTT
TRBV7-2	NA	NA	TRBJ2-3	CASSRRDGIADTQYF	TGTGCCAGCAGCAGAAGGGACGGAATCGCAGATACGCAGTATTTT
TRBV29-1	NA	TRBD2	TRBJ2-3	CSVEDERGQADTQYF	TGCAGCGTTGAAGATGAGCGGGGGCAGGCAGATACGCAGTATTTT
TRBV20-1	many	NA	TRBJ2-1	CSASQSEQFF	TGCAGTGCTAGCCAGTCCGAACAGTTCTTC
TRBV10-3	few	TRBD2	TRBJ2-1	CAISGTSGEFRYNEQFF	TGTGCCATCAGTGGGACTAGCGGAGAGTTCCGGTACAATGAGCAGTTCTTC
TRBV7-2	many	TRBD1	TRBJ2-2	CASSFEGAGQGTTGELFF	TGTGCCAGCAGCTTCGAAGGGGCGGGACAGGGGACCACCGGGGAGCTGTTTTTT
TRBV20-1	few	NA	TRBJ2-5	CSAGNKAGETQYF	TGCAGTGCTGGGAACAAGGCGGGGGAGACCCAGTACTTC
TRBV4-2	NA	NA	TRBJ2-2	CASSQTGNTGELFF	TGTGCCAGCAGCCAGACAGGGAACACCGGGGAGCTGTTTTTT
TRBV7-2	NA	NA	TRBJ1-6	CASSPRGKASPLHF	TGTGCCAGCAGCCCTAGGGGGAAGGCTTCACCCCTCCACTTT
TRBV6-2/TRBV6-3	few	TRBD2	TRBJ2-1	CASQRGPANEQFF	TGTGCCAGCCAGCGGGGCCCAGCCAATGAGCAGTTCTTC
TRBV20-1	NA	NA	TRBJ2-3	CSATHRGGRPDTQYF	TGCAGTGCTACCCACAGGGGGGGTCGTCCAGATACGCAGTATTTT
TRBV6-5	NA	NA	TRBJ2-7	CASSYSAFPRGPYEQYF	TGTGCCAGCAGTTACTCGGCCTTCCCGCGGGGACCCTACGAGCAGTACTTC